Described below is a single T cell receptor (beta chain) sequence and its context. Its antigen remains undetermined. No clone much larger than this one lies a single base away; base qualities are absent. All of the isolated RNA was reverse transcribed with the High Capacity cDNA Reverse Transcription Kit, so expressed TCRB transcripts were sequenced. Deep immunoSEQ sequencing was applied to naive, central memory and regulatory T cell samples, giving an average of about 3.8 million total reads per sample. After sorted cells were lysed in RLT buffer, RNA was extracted with DNase-treated RNeasy Micro or Mini kits, with the choice depending on cell number. Each cell subset was processed on its own to prevent cross-contamination, while patient and healthy donor samples were processed together. The immunoSEQ multiplex PCR was used to amplify TCRB sequences from cDNA, generating 87-bp fragments that spanned the CDR3 region. The amplicons were sequenced using the Illumina HiSeq platform. Under the source paper's analysis protocol: Synthetic template baselines were used to correct PCR bias computationally, reads within Hamming distance 2 were collapsed, and singletons that could not be merged were discarded. Reads were aligned against IMGT so that V, D and J genes, CDR3 length and insertions or deletions at six rearrangement sites could be assigned. Clonotype counts were normalized to sorted cell number within each subset before computing true diversity and Gini coefficients with the tcR R package. Repertoire sharing was quantified using the overlap coefficient calculated on TCRB nucleotide sequences. TCRdb provides this immuneACCESS table in a form limited to in-frame rearrangements. Some clones are lacking; in checked studies, under half of them reflect an unresolved V gene, and why the rest are absent is not known. That table gives V, J and clone size, and the DNA gave D and trimming. The sample yields 310,000 or so clones; 7% to 10% were counted once. The ten largest clonotypes hold roughly 1% of the sample.

This record belongs to a study of beta chain features in type 1 diabetes (dated by TCRdb to 2017 to 2018). Broadly, across the study: Mean age, gender distribution, total cell number and subset yield did not differ between patients and healthy donors. Regulatory and stem cell-like memory subsets were obtained from only 8 patients and roughly 8 healthy donors, while naive and central memory subsets were obtained from all 30 or so donors. Across all samples, some 100,000,000 sorted cells were examined, and cell number per subset correlated strongly with RNA yield. In the study, recently diagnosed type 1 diabetes patients and matched healthy donors were compared on the TCRB repertoires of their sorted circulating CD4+ T cell subsets.

Overall results and qualifications from the work: PCR may preferentially amplify shorter templates, but because patient and control samples were amplified and corrected together, any resulting skew would affect both groups equally. Fewer insertions and more nucleotide deletions at VDJ recombination sites were observed in patients with type 1 diabetes, implying thymic rearrangement abnormalities. Naive, central memory and regulatory TCRB repertoires appeared more similar among patients than among healthy donors. A moderate but significant shortening of TCRB CDR3 length was observed in type 1 diabetes patients in all four CD4+ subsets. Because the HLA sub-analyses included only small numbers of individuals, any influence of HLA type on TCRB rearrangement was left unresolved. Because cDNA rather than genomic DNA was sequenced, highly expressing activated cells could have been over-represented, although no difference in activation and CD3 levels was found between groups.

Each donor gave one peripheral blood draw, averaging approximately 110 mL, which was collected into heparinised tubes. Naive, central memory, regulatory and stem cell-like memory CD4+ T cells were sorted on a BD FACSAria II using a panel including CD45RO, CCR7, CD25, CD127, CD95 and CD27. A purity above 95% was achieved for all sorted populations. PBMCs were isolated immediately by Lymphoprep density gradient centrifugation and stained directly without culture. To minimize batch effects, samples were stained and sorted in pairs, one healthy donor with one patient per experiment. Deletion took 1 base off V and 4 bases off J, with a span of 10 bases between the germline ends. The germline V gene specifies SGHTA as CDR1 and FQGNSA as CDR2. The CDR3 spans 15 residues, from the cysteine through the phenylalanine. The kept DNA is CDR3 alone, 45 bases in frame from the first base.

The receptor was isolated from a man aged 25 to 40 with type 1 diabetes. The rearranged chain carries TRBV7-2 and TRBJ1-4; the D gene is not confidently resolved. The sample consisted of central memory CD4+ T cells from blood. The CDR3 protein: CASSLGPGLNEKLFF. The nucleotide sequence reads TGTGCCAGCAGCTTAGGGCCAGGACTTAATGAAAAACTGTTTTTT.